This TCR beta chain appears in the sequencing data of a study of blood T cells in healthy people across ages. Primed by a sample-barcoded 5' primer and a J-beta primer mix, a second PCR proceeded for 7 to 11 cycles. Each CDR3 protein is one row after TCRdb ran MiXCR on the 5' RACE reads. The sample carries some 800,000 distinct CDR3 sequences, around 25% recorded once. Study outcomes and limitations: Fewer expanded clones and more diversity marked long-lived versus aged donors.

Trimming left V 4 bases short and J 4 bases short, with 15 bases between. CDR3 size: 14 residues. The germline CDR1 and CDR2 sequences are DFQATT and SNEGSKA (reference sequence). This clonotype has a handful of counts. Its antigen is still unknown. These sequences were also reported in another study, on T cells of mothers and their children. That investigation notes: There were over 8.5 million TCR beta CDR3 reads from each mother and approximately 3 million from each child.

This clonotype was sampled from a boy aged 5-17 years in good health. Input material: blood. The rearrangement uses TRBV20-1 and TRBJ2-3, with D possibly TRBD1 on 7 matching bases. Written as DNA, the CDR3 is TGCAGTGCTACGGAGACAGGGAGGTCAGATACGCAGTATTTT. Its protein product is CSATETGRSDTQYF.